This section outlines one TCR beta chain sequence together with its context. The antigen remains undetermined. One heparinised draw, averaging about 116 mL, was taken per donor. CD4+ naive, central memory, regulatory and stem cell-like memory subsets were isolated by sorting on CD45RO/CCR7/CD25/CD127/CD95/CD27. The data belong to a study of beta chain features in type 1 diabetes. Every isolated RNA sample was fully reverse transcribed, so sequencing captured expressed TCRB transcripts. This table comes from immunoSEQ multiplex PCR, and its TCRdb copy is limited to in-frame clones, with some not included. The sample holds 160,000 or so clones; 6.5% to 8.5% are singletons and the top ten take 0.45% to 0.6%. Notes on the study in general: The naive, central memory and Treg TCRB repertoires looked more alike in patients than they did in healthy donors. Shortening of TCRB CDR3s, moderate but significant, appeared in all four CD4+ subsets of Type 1 diabetes patients.

Germline-derived CDR1 and CDR2 are KGHSH and LQKENI. The CDR3 is made up of 14 amino acids. Trimming cost V 5 bases and J 1 base; bases outside gene matches: 3. The TCR was taken from a woman between 18 and 30 years old with type 1 diabetes. The chain combines TRBV18 with TRBJ2-5, with 8 bases lining up with TRBD2. The sequenced sample was central memory CD4+ T cells from blood. CDR3 in amino acids: CASSSTSGQETQYF. In DNA form, the CDR3 reads TGTGCCAGCTCAAGTACTAGCGGCCAAGAGACCCAGTACTTC.